In its sample, the clone carrying this TCR beta chain was seen a few times. The sample comes from a study of human T cells and chemical hapten exposure. TCRdb re-derived calls from the RACE reads in MiXCR, one entry per CDR3 protein. Here the sample spans 360,000 or so distinct CDR3 sequences, 6% to 7% being singletons. The CDR3 is 14 amino acids. J gave up 7 bases and V 5 bases, and 7 bases lay outside the gene matches. CDR1 is SGHTA and CDR2 is FQGNSA in the germline V gene. Specified time point: patch test 2, 6 weeks after DPC sensitization. As to treatment: therapeutic diphenylcyclopropenone sensitization with weekly scalp DPC.

Sample: whole blood, taken in connection with sensitization to the hapten diphenylcyclopropenone (DPC). The V gene is TRBV7-2, the J gene TRBJ1-1; 10 bases map to TRBD1. This clonotype was obtained from a woman aged 18-35 years with alopecia areata. Some clones in this sample may be carry-over from other donors' samples. The CDR3 coding sequence is TGTGCCAGCAGCGCGCGACAGGGGGCTAATGAAGCTTTCTTT. Residues: CASSARQGANEAFF.